The text below deals with one TCR beta chain. What it binds is not known. Each CDR3 protein gets one entry after TCRdb re-called the 5' RACE reads with MiXCR. This sample carries approximately 210,000 distinct CDR3 sequences, roughly a tenth of them seen once, and the ten largest clones take 3%. This entry is derived from a study of T-cell memory formation after mild COVID-19. Overall study results and limits: That cross-reactive memory joined was suggested by some responding clones appearing in pre-infection memory. CD4/CD8 balance characterized clones contracting day 15 to 85, and CD4+ skew characterized later expanders. Among CD4+ contracting clones, most were CM and EM, and CD8+ ones EMRA.

The sequence was collected from a young man who had mild COVID-19 (a few samples of this study predate the infection). Cell type and time point are not known. Material: PBMCs or a T cell subset sorted from them (not recorded which).

CDR3 sequence reads: CASSSGGLIDTQYF. The CDR3 DNA follows: TGTGCCAGCAGCTCGGGGGGGCTCATAGATACGCAGTATTTT. V and J are TRBV5-8 and TRBJ2-3; TRBD2 agrees at 8 bases. The CDR3 spans 14 residues. Germline CDR1 SGHTS, CDR2 YDEGEE. V gave up 3 bases and J gave up 5 bases; unmatched junction bases: 5.